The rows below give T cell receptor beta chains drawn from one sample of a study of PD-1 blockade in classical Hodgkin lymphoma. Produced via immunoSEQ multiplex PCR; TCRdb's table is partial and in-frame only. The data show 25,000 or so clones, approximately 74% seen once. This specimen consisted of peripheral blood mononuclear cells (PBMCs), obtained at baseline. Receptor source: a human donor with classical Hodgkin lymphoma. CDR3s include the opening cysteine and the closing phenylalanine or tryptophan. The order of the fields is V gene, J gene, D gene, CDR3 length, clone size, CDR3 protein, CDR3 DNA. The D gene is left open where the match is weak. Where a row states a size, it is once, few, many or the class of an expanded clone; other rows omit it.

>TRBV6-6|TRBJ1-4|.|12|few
CASLTRPPELFF
TGTGCCAGCCTTACCAGGCCGCCGGAACTGTTTTTT
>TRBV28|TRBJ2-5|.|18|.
CASRGGTDLGGYQETQYF
TGTGCCAGCAGGGGCGGGACAGATTTAGGGGGATACCAAGAGACCCAGTACTTC
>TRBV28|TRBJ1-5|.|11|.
CASSFNQPQHF
TGTGCCAGCAGTTTCAATCAGCCCCAGCATTTT
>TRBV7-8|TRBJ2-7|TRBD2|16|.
CASSLAGGGEAYEQYF
TGTGCCAGCAGCTTAGCCGGCGGGGGGGAGGCCTACGAGCAGTACTTC
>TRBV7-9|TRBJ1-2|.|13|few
CASSRASGYGYTF
TGTGCCAGCAGTCGGGCCTCAGGCTATGGCTACACCTTC
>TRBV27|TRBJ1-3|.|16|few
CASKEDRLLSGNTIYF
TGTGCCAGCAAGGAGGACAGACTCTTATCTGGAAACACCATATATTTT
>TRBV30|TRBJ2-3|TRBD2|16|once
CAWRPGTSALRDTQYF
TGTGCCTGGAGACCCGGGACTAGCGCTCTCAGGGATACGCAGTATTTT
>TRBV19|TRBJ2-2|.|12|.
CASSLAAGELFF
TGTGCCAGTAGCCTGGCAGCCGGGGAGCTGTTTTTT
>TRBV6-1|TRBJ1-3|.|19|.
CASSEVLGDNLPGANTIYF
TGTGCCAGCAGTGAAGTCTTAGGGGACAACTTACCTGGTGCTAACACCATATATTTT
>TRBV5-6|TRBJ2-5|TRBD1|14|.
CASSFTGGGETQYF
TGTGCCAGCAGCTTTACAGGGGGAGGAGAGACCCAGTACTTC
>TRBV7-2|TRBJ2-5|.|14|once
CASSLFWGQETQYF
TGTGCCAGCAGCTTATTTTGGGGGCAAGAGACCCAGTACTTC
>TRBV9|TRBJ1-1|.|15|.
CASSGHGGAGTEAFF
TGTGCCAGCAGCGGACACGGGGGGGCTGGAACTGAAGCTTTCTTT
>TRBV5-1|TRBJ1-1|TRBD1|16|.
CASSSRQGVTNTEAFF
TGCGCCAGCAGCTCCCGACAGGGGGTTACGAACACTGAAGCTTTCTTT
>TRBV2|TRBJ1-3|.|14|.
CASSEDTSGNTIYF
TGTGCCAGCAGTGAAGACACCTCTGGAAACACCATATATTTT
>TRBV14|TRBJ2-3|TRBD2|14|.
CASSQAGGLDTQYF
TGTGCCAGCAGCCAGGCGGGAGGGCTGGATACGCAGTATTTT
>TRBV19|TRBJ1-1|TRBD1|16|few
CASSPPTGYMNTEAFF
TGTGCCAGTAGTCCACCGACAGGGTACATGAACACTGAAGCTTTCTTT
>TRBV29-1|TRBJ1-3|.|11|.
CSVPSGNTIYF
TGCAGCGTCCCCTCTGGAAACACCATATATTTT
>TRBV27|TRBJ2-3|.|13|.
CASSYRFTDTQYF
TGTGCCAGCAGTTATAGATTCACAGATACGCAGTATTTT
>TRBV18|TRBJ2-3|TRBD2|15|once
CASSPLAGGTDTQYF
TGTGCCAGCTCACCCTTAGCGGGAGGAACAGATACGCAGTATTTT
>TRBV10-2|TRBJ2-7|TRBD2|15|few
CASSMTSGGSYEQYF
TGCGCCAGCAGTATGACTAGCGGGGGGTCCTACGAGCAGTACTTC
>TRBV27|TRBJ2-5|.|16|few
CASSLLVAGAQETQYF
TGTGCCAGCAGTTTATTGGTTGCAGGGGCCCAAGAGACCCAGTACTTC
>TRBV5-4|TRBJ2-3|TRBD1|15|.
CASSRTGGWTDTQYF
TGTGCCAGCAGTCGAACAGGGGGTTGGACAGATACGCAGTATTTT
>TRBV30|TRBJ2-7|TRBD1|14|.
CAWSVWTGPYEQYF
TGTGCCTGGAGTGTATGGACAGGCCCCTACGAGCAGTACTTC
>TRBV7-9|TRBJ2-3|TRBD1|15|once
CASSSRGRLVDTQYF
TGTGCCAGCAGCTCGAGGGGGCGTCTTGTAGATACGCAGTATTTT
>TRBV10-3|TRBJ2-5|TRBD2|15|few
CAISRTSGVQETQYF
TGTGCCATCAGTCGAACTAGCGGAGTTCAAGAGACCCAGTACTTC
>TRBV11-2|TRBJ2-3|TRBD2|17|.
CASSPGVAGGTTDTQYF
TGTGCCAGCAGCCCCGGCGTTGCGGGAGGGACCACAGATACGCAGTATTTT
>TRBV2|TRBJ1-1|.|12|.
CASSGGVGEAFF
TGTGCCAGCAGTGGGGGTGTAGGTGAAGCTTTCTTT
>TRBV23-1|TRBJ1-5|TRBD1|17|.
CASSQLKGDRGEQPQHF
TGCGCCAGCAGTCAACTAAAAGGGGACAGGGGCGAGCAGCCCCAGCATTTT
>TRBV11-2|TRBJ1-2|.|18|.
CASSRLSGTRLLGYGYTF
TGTGCCAGCAGCCGCCTGAGCGGGACGCGACTATTGGGGTATGGCTACACCTTC
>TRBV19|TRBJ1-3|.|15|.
CASSLEPIAGNTIYF
TGTGCCAGTAGTTTGGAACCTATAGCTGGAAACACCATATATTTT
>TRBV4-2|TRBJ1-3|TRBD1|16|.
CASSHVTTGAHNTIYF
TGTGCCAGCAGCCACGTGACGACAGGGGCTCATAACACCATATATTTT
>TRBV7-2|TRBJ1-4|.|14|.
CASSLIRSTGKLFF
TGTGCCAGCAGCTTAATAAGGTCGACGGGAAAACTGTTTTTT
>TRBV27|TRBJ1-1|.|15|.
CASSLSGLMNTEAFF
TGTGCCAGCAGTTTATCGGGTCTCATGAACACTGAAGCTTTCTTT
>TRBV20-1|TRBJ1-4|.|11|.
CSAMANEKLFF
TGCAGTGCTATGGCCAATGAAAAACTGTTTTTT
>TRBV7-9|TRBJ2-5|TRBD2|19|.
CASSPETSGGPLYQETQYF
TGTGCCAGCAGCCCAGAGACTAGCGGGGGCCCTTTGTACCAAGAGACCCAGTACTTC
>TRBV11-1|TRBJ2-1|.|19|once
CASSLAYGGTRLEYNEQFF
TGTGCCAGCAGCTTAGCCTACGGCGGGACACGGCTTGAGTACAATGAGCAGTTCTTC
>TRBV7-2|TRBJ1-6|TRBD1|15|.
CASSLRGQGYSPLHF
TGTGCCAGCAGCCTAAGAGGACAGGGTTATTCACCCCTCCACTTT
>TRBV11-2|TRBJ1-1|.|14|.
CASSLLQGSTEAFF
TGTGCCAGCAGCTTACTCCAGGGGAGCACTGAAGCTTTCTTT
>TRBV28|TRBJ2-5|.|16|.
CASSLRPGAIEETQYF
TGTGCCAGCAGTTTAAGGCCAGGGGCTATTGAAGAGACCCAGTACTTC
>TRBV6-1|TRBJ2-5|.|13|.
CASSSTAQETQYF
TGTGCCAGCAGTTCGACAGCACAAGAGACCCAGTACTTC